This T cell receptor (beta chain) was captured in a study of cytomegalovirus exposure and HLA in healthy donors. Samples came from healthy bone marrow donors. The CDR3 spans 15 residues. The germline gives CDR1 SNHLY, CDR2 FYNNEI. With 6 bases removed from V and 4 bases from J, the gap between germline ends came to 18 bases. The primer mix had 60 Vbeta and 13 Jbeta primers. Sequencing used immunoSEQ multiplex PCR; TCRdb keeps in-frame clones, though not all of them. The sample includes about 160,000 clones, 60% to 75% of them seen just once. The sample holds a few counts of this clone. The sequencing sample was made of PBMCs. The TCR originated in a woman in her 50s in good health and CMV-seropositive. The chain couples TRBV2 to TRBJ1-2; no clear D gene. CDR3 residues: CASSLEVSEGYGYTF. The CDR3 coding sequence is TGTGCCAGCAGCTTGGAGGTCTCCGAGGGCTATGGCTACACCTTC.